This TCR beta chain was profiled in a study of CD8 T cells in Susac syndrome. Trimming stripped 5 bases from V and 3 bases from J, with 17 bases between. The germline V gene encodes CDR1 SGHVS and CDR2 FQNEAQ. The CDR3 contains 16 residues. The individuals used as controls were healthy donors who had been matched for both age and sex. About 0.5 to 1 ug RNA was reverse transcribed with random hexamers. The TCR beta CDR3 was amplified by immunoSEQ multiplex PCR across 54 Vbeta, 13 Jbeta. From the immunoSEQ multiplex PCR reads, TCRdb called clonotypes with MiXCR, one entry per CDR3 protein. Found here are some 170,000 distinct CDR3 sequences, 93% of them singletons; the top ten hold over 0.11%.

V and J are TRBV7-8 and TRBJ2-1; D remains unclear. Sequencing was done on a sample of CD4+ T cells from PBMCs. The receptor comes from a human donor in good health. In DNA, the CDR3 is TGTGCCAGCAGCACGCGGACCGCTCGGAGCTACAATGAGCAGTTCTTC. Its translation: CASSTRTARSYNEQFF.